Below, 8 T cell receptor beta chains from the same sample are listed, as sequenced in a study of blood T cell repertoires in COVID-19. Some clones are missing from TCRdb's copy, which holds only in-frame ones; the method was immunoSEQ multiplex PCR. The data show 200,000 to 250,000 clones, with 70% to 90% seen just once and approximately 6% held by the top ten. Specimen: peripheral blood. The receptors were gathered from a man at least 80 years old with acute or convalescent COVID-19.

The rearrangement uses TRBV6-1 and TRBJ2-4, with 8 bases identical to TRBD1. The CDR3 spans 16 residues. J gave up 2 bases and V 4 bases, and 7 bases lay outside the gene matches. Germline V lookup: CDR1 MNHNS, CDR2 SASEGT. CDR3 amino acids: CASSGDRPWTKNIQYF. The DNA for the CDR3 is TGTGCCAGCAGTGGGGACAGGCCTTGGACCAAAAACATTCAGTACTTC.

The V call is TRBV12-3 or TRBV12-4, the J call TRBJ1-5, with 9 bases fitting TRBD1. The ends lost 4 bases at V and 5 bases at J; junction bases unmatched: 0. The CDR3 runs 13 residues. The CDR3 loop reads CASSWTGDQPQHF. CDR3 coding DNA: TGTGCCAGCAGTTGGACAGGGGATCAGCCCCAGCATTTT.

In DNA form, the CDR3 reads TGTGCCGCCGGGTGGCCTTCTAATGAAAAACTGTTTTTT. The encoded protein is CAAGWPSNEKLFF. The J gene is TRBJ1-4, the V gene TRBV28; D is unclear. V shed 11 bases and J shed 3 bases, with 13 bases lying between them. CDR1 is MDHEN and CDR2 is SYDVKM in the germline V gene. The CDR3 runs 13 residues.

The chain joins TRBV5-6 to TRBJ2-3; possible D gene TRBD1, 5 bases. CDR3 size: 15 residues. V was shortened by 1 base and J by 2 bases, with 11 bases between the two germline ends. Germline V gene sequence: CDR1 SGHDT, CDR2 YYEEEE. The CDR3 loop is CASSLLAGNTDTQYF. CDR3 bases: TGTGCCAGCAGCTTGCTGGCAGGGAACACAGATACGCAGTATTTT.

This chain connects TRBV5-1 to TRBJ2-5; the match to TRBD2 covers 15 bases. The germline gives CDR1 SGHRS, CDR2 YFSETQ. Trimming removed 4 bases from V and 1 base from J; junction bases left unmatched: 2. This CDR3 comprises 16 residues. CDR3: CASSPGLAGGQETQYF. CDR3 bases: TGCGCCAGCAGCCCGGGACTAGCGGGAGGCCAAGAGACCCAGTACTTC.

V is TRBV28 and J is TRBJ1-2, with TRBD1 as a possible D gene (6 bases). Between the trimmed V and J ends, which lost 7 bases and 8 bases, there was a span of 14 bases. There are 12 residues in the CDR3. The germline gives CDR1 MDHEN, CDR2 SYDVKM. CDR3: CASTPGRGGYTF. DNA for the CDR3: TGTGCCAGCACCCCTGGCAGGGGAGGCTACACCTTC.

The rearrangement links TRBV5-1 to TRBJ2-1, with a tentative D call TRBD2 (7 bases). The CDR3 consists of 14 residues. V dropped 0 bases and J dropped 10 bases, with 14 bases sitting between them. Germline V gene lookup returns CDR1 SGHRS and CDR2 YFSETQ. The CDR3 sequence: CASSLDREGREQFF. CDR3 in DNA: TGCGCCAGCAGCTTGGACAGGGAGGGTCGGGAGCAGTTCTTC.

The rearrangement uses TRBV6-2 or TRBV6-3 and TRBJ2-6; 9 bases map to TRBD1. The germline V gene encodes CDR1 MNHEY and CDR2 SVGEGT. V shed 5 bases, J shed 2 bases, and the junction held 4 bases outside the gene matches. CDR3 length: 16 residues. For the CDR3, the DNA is TGTGCCAGCAGTACTACAGGGGGCGCTGGGGCCAACGTCCTGACTTTC. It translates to CASSTTGGAGANVLTF.